The next 22 T cell receptor beta chains were all read from a single sample in a study of identical twins. TCRdb ran MiXCR on the 5' RACE reads and lists one entry per CDR3 protein. Of about 700,000 distinct CDR3 sequences listed, 5.5% to 6.5% are singletons. Sequenced material: naive T cells sorted from blood. All receptors come from a young man in good health.

This clonotype was counted between two and nine times. This chain connects TRBV28 to TRBJ1-4; TRBD1 matches 9 bases. After removal of 2 bases from V and 6 bases from J, the junction contained 7 bases not matched to a gene. CDR1 MDHEN and CDR2 SYDVKM come from the germline V gene. There are 16 residues in the CDR3. The CDR3 DNA reads as TGTGCCAGCAGTTTAACCCCCGGGACAGGGTATGAAAAACTGTTTTTT. Protein sequence: CASSLTPGTGYEKLFF.

The rearrangement links TRBV9 to TRBJ1-1; a weak D match, TRBD1 (6 bases). Germline V gives CDR1 SGDLS, CDR2 YYNGEE. Trimming took off 0 bases at V and 4 bases at J, with 13 bases between the two ends. This CDR3 region has 15 residues. CDR3 sequence: CASSVDLGAGTEAFF. The CDR3 DNA is TGTGCCAGCAGCGTAGATCTGGGGGCAGGCACTGAAGCTTTCTTT.

This clonotype was recorded once. A much larger clone differs from this one at a single base, so this may be a read error. The CDR3 reads CASSQDPKSNQPQHF. CDR3 bases: TGCGCCAGCAGCCAAGATCCGAAGAGCAATCAGCCCCAGCATTTT. V is TRBV4-3 and J is TRBJ1-5; D is unclear. V was pared by 0 bases and J by 1 base, with 7 bases between. Germline loops: CDR1 LGHNA, CDR2 YSLEER. This CDR3 is 15 amino acids long.

V and J are TRBV20-1 and TRBJ1-1; 7 positions agree with TRBD1. Germline V CDR1 and CDR2: DFQATT, SNEGSKA (reference sequence). The V gene end was trimmed by 6 bases and the J gene end by 6 bases; junction bases not matched to a gene: 4. This CDR3 has 11 amino acids. CDR3 region: CSARGGPEAFF. The CDR3 region has the DNA TGCAGTGCCAGGGGGGGACCTGAAGCTTTCTTT.

This clonotype was seen only a few times. The chain uses TRBV12-3 or TRBV12-4 and TRBJ2-5; 9 nucleotides line up with TRBD1. The CDR3 is made up of 13 amino acids. V was pared by 7 bases and J by 5 bases, with 5 bases of the junction left unmatched. The CDR3 DNA reads as TGTGCCAGCACAAACAGGGGGCCGGAGACCCAGTACTTC. Its translation is CASTNRGPETQYF.

This clonotype was counted only a few times. This sequence joins TRBV30 and TRBJ1-5; possible D gene TRBD1, 5 bases. This CDR3 spans 13 amino acids. Trimming pared 0 bases from V and 6 bases from J, leaving 9 bases between. CDR1 and CDR2 from the germline V gene are GTSNPN and SVGIG (reference sequence). The CDR3 DNA follows: TGTGCCTGGAGTGTACTTGGGGGTCAGCCCCAGCATTTT. This sequence encodes CAWSVLGGQPQHF.

This clonotype has just a few counts. J is TRBJ2-5 and V is TRBV3-1; D gene uncertain. V was pared by 2 bases and J by 3 bases, with 4 bases between. CDR1 LGHDT and CDR2 YNNKEL come from the germline V gene (reference sequence). This CDR3 is built from 12 residues. The CDR3 protein is CASSQMEETQYF. CDR3 coding DNA: TGTGCCAGCAGCCAAATGGAAGAGACCCAGTACTTC.

This clonotype was observed many times. The rearrangement uses TRBV27 and TRBJ2-7, with 8 bases matching TRBD1. V trimming: 2 bases; J trimming: 2 bases; junction bases outside the gene matches: 2. This CDR3 contains 14 residues. The V gene's germline CDR1 is MNHEY and CDR2 SMNVEV (reference sequence). The CDR3: CASSLGQGPYEQYF. The CDR3 DNA is TGTGCCAGCAGTTTAGGACAGGGACCCTACGAGCAGTACTTC.

This clonotype showed up many times. V and J are TRBV5-5 and TRBJ2-1; 10 positions agree with TRBD2. The J segment lost 6 bases and the V segment lost 4 bases, leaving 13 bases of the junction unmatched. Germline values: CDR1 SGHKS, CDR2 YYEKEE (reference sequence). The CDR3 is 17 residues long. The CDR3 DNA reads TGTGCCAGCAGCAAAGTCTCGAAGCGGGAGGGGGGCAATGAGCAGTTCTTC. This sequence encodes CASSKVSKREGGNEQFF.

This clonotype was counted ten times or more. The chain recombines TRBV5-1 with TRBJ2-1; 14 nucleotides match TRBD2. This CDR3 region has 15 residues. The ends lost 4 bases at V and 8 bases at J; junction bases unmatched: 5. The germline V gene encodes CDR1 SGHRS and CDR2 YFSETQ. The CDR3 region has the DNA TGCGCCAGCAGCCCGGGACTAGCGGGAGTCGATGAGCAGTTCTTC. It yields the protein CASSPGLAGVDEQFF.

The chain is built from TRBV11-2 and TRBJ2-7, with D possibly being TRBD1 or TRBD2 (5 bases each). Per germline, CDR1 SGHAT and CDR2 FQNNGV. The CDR3 spans 15 residues. Trimming shortened V by 5 bases and J by 0 bases, and 14 bases separated the two germline ends. CDR3 in amino acids: CASSEVRGSSYEQYV. The CDR3, as DNA: TGTGCCAGCAGCGAAGTCCGGGGCAGCTCCTACGAGCAGTACGTC.

This clonotype occurred a few times. The V call is TRBV7-2, the J call TRBJ2-1; TRBD1 or TRBD2 may be the D gene (5 bases each). This CDR3 region has 14 residues. Germline lookup yields CDR1 SGHTA and CDR2 FQGNSA. V was cut by 6 bases and J by 4 bases, with 13 bases left in between. DNA for the CDR3: TGTGCCAGCAGAATACCTGGGGGTTACAATGAGCAGTTCTTC. Translated: CASRIPGGYNEQFF.

The table lists this clonotype with many counts. V and J are TRBV7-8 and TRBJ2-3, with D perhaps TRBD1 (6 bases). The CDR3 runs 14 residues. The V and J ends lost 5 bases and 9 bases respectively, with 18 bases between them. Germline assignment: CDR1 SGHVS and CDR2 FQNEAQ. The CDR3 DNA reads TGTGCCAGCAGCGACCCCAAACAGGGAAGGACGCAGTATTTT. Translation: CASSDPKQGRTQYF.

The table lists this clonotype with many counts. The gene calls are TRBV7-2 and TRBJ2-5; the D is unclear. The V gene lost 2 bases and the J gene lost 5 bases, with 21 bases spanning the gap. CDR3 length: 17 amino acids. Germline-derived CDR1 and CDR2 are SGHTA and FQGNSA. The CDR3 bases are TGTGCCAGCAGCTTAACACAAAACCTCTTAAAAGGGGAGACCCAGTACTTC. Translated, it gives CASSLTQNLLKGETQYF.

This clonotype has just a few counts. This chain connects TRBV28 to TRBJ2-2, with D uncertain. The V and J ends lost 1 base and 6 bases respectively, with 15 bases between them. The CDR3 spans 16 residues. Germline V gene data show CDR1 as MDHEN and CDR2 as SYDVKM. CDR3 protein: CASSLFGGLTPGELFF. CDR3 nucleotide sequence: TGTGCCAGCAGTTTATTCGGCGGCCTGACACCCGGGGAGCTGTTTTTT.

There are many counts of this clonotype. CDR3 in amino acids: CSVMGHNTEAFF. The DNA for the CDR3 is TGCAGCGTTATGGGACATAACACTGAAGCTTTCTTT. This chain uses TRBV29-1 with TRBJ1-1; weak D call: TRBD1 (6 bases). This CDR3 has 12 residues. The V gene's germline CDR1 is SQVTM and CDR2 ANQGSEA. The V end lost 5 bases, the J end lost 2 bases, and 9 bases lay between the germline ends.

This clonotype has a count of ten or more. The chain has TRBV10-3 and TRBJ2-5, with a tentative D call TRBD2 (5 bases). CDR3 size: 13 residues. Germline assignment: CDR1 ENHRY and CDR2 SYGVKD. Trimming removed 6 bases from V and 1 base from J, with 9 bases in between. CDR3 loop: CAIRAAGQETQYF. In DNA form, the CDR3 reads TGTGCCATCAGAGCGGCAGGCCAAGAGACCCAGTACTTC.

The chain combines TRBV4-3 with TRBJ1-5; 8 bases line up with TRBD1. The CDR3 contains 15 residues. Germline V lookup: CDR1 LGHNA, CDR2 YSLEER. After removal of 2 bases from V and 8 bases from J, the junction contained 8 bases not matched to a gene. The DNA for the CDR3 is TGCGCCAGCAGCCAACCCCAGGGGGCCACTAAGCCCCAGCATTTT. It is translated as CASSQPQGATKPQHF.

This clonotype appeared many times. CDR3 nucleotides: TGTGCCATCAGGACCGGACTAGCGGAAAAAGAGACCCAGTACTTC. It translates to CAIRTGLAEKETQYF. The chain is built from TRBV10-3 and TRBJ2-5, with 10 bases matching TRBD2. Germline CDR1 ENHRY, CDR2 SYGVKD. This CDR3 has 15 residues. The J segment lost 3 bases and the V segment lost 6 bases, leaving 7 bases of the junction unmatched.

This clonotype has ten or more counts. The V gene is TRBV5-1, the J gene TRBJ2-7; TRBD2 matches 8 bases. CDR1 and CDR2 (germline): SGHRS, YFSETQ. The CDR3 sequence is 19 residues long. The ends lost 0 bases at V and 2 bases at J; junction bases unmatched: 16. For the CDR3, the DNA is TGCGCCAGCAGCTTGGGAGTGGGACAACCAGCGGGAGCCCCCTACGAGCAGTACTTC. This encodes CASSLGVGQPAGAPYEQYF.

This clonotype appeared many times. This rearrangement joins TRBV9 to TRBJ2-1; 7 nucleotides match TRBD2. Germline CDR1 and CDR2: SGDLS and YYNGEE. The CDR3 totals 16 residues. V dropped 7 bases and J dropped 4; count of bases not matched to a gene: 14. The DNA of the CDR3 is TGTGCCAGCTCTGCTCTAGCGGATCAACTATACAATGAGCAGTTCTTC. Translated, it gives CASSALADQLYNEQFF.

This clonotype has more than one count but fewer than ten. The chain employs TRBV3-1 and TRBJ1-1, with 12 nucleotides matching TRBD1. After removal of 4 bases from V and 3 bases from J, the junction contained 15 bases not matched to a gene. CDR3 length: 19 amino acids. Per the germline V gene, CDR1 is LGHDT and CDR2 is YNNKEL (reference sequence). The chain's CDR3 is CASSPSGTGGAWRYTEAFF. CDR3 bases: TGTGCCAGCAGCCCCTCCGGGACAGGGGGCGCGTGGAGGTACACTGAAGCTTTCTTT.